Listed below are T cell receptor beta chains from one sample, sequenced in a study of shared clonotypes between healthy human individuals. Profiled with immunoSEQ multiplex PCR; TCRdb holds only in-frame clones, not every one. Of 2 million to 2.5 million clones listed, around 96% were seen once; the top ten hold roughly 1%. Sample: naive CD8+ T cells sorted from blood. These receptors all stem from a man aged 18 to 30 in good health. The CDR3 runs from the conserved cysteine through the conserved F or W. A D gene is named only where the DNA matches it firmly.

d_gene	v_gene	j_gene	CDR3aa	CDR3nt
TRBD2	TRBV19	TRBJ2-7	CASSIASGSYEQYF	TGTGCCAGTAGTATAGCTAGCGGGAGCTACGAGCAGTACTTC
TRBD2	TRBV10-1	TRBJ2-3	CASSEGREGPSTDTQYF	TGCGCCAGCAGTGAAGGGCGGGAGGGTCCTAGCACAGATACGCAGTATTTT
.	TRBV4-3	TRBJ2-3	CASSQVWANTDTQYF	TGCGCCAGCAGCCAAGTTTGGGCTAACACAGATACGCAGTATTTT
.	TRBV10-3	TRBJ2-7	CAIRTETYEQYF	TGTGCCATTCGGACAGAGACCTACGAGCAGTACTTC
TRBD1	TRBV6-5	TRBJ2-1	CASTAGGFHNEQFF	TGTGCCAGCACCGCAGGGGGCTTCCACAATGAGCAGTTCTTC
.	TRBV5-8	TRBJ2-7	CASSLARGSYEQYF	TGTGCCAGCAGCTTGGCCCGGGGCTCCTACGAGCAGTACTTC
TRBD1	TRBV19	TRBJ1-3	CASSKKSYQDRGRGCGNTIYF	TGTGCCAGTAGTAAAAAAAGTTACCAGGACAGGGGGAGAGGGTGTGGAAACACCATATATTTT
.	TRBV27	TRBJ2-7	CASSTGAGYEQYF	TGTGCCAGCAGTACCGGGGCCGGGTACGAGCAGTACTTC
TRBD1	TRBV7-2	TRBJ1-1	CASSFHGTGWENTEAFF	TGTGCCAGCAGCTTCCACGGGACAGGTTGGGAGAACACTGAAGCTTTCTTT
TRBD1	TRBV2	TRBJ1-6	CASRQGFSYNSPLHF	TGTGCCAGCAGACAGGGGTTCTCCTATAATTCACCCCTCCACTTT
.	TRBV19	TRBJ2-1	CASSGPGTVNEQFF	TGTGCCAGTAGTGGCCCCGGGACCGTAAATGAGCAGTTCTTC
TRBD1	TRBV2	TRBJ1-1	CASSSGTGGSDTEAFF	TGTGCCAGCAGTTCCGGGACAGGGGGTTCGGACACTGAAGCTTTCTTT
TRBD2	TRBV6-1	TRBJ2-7	CASVSPPGGAGEQYF	TGTGCCAGCGTCTCCCCTCCGGGGGGGGCCGGCGAGCAGTACTTC
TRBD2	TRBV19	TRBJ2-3	CASSILAGVTDTQYF	TGTGCCAGTAGTATACTAGCGGGAGTAACAGATACGCAGTATTTT
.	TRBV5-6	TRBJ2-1	CASSLAYNEQFF	TGTGCCAGCAGCTTGGCCTACAATGAGCAGTTCTTC
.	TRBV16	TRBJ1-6	CASRKDSSYNSPLHF	TGTGCCAGCAGGAAGGACAGCTCCTATAATTCACCCCTCCACTTT
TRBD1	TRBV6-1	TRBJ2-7	CASIRGQPIIYEQYF	TGTGCCAGCATACGGGGACAGCCGATTATTTACGAGCAGTACTTC
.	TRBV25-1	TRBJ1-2	CASSLFRDNYGYTF	TGTGCCAGCAGTTTATTCCGGGACAACTATGGCTACACCTTC
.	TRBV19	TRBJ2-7	CASSSDSYPTDQYF	TGTGCCAGTAGTAGCGACAGTTATCCTACTGATCAGTACTTC
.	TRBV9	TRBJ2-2	CASSPDEGPGELFF	TGTGCCAGCAGCCCGGATGAAGGCCCCGGGGAGCTGTTTTTT
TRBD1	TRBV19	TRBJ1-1	CASSIWTGSEAFF	TGTGCCAGTAGTATTTGGACAGGAAGCGAAGCTTTCTTT
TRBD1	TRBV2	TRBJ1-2	CASSPPLRDSPFYGYTF	TGTGCCAGCAGCCCCCCGTTACGGGACAGCCCTTTCTATGGCTACACCTTC
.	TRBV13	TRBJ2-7	CATRSGGSYEQYF	TGTGCCACCCGGTCCGGGGGCTCCTACGAGCAGTACTTC